A single sample is the source of the 11 T cell receptor beta chains below, sequenced in a study of response to subunit inactivated influenza vaccine (dated by TCRdb to the late 2010s). The library was obtained by RT-PCR. Sequenced using an Illumina HiSeq 2500. In TCRdb, the public reads were trimmed at Q25 with fastp and aligned with MiXCR, with productive beta chains retained. Every distinct CDR3 protein forms one entry, paired with its most common genes and DNA. In all, the sample holds hundreds of thousands of distinct CDR3 sequences, and roughly 12% of those were seen once. Of the sample, approximately 11% is held by the ten largest clones. These data were also filed under a second study, of T cells expressing NK-cell markers. The second study's authors report: TCR beta cDNA libraries were made by 5'RACE template switching that added a universal primer site and unique molecular identifiers.

The sample in question was PBMCs from blood, obtained on the day of vaccination. The receptors here all came from a man between 50 and 59 years old who received an inactivated influenza vaccine. Donor details come from another sample of the same person, matched by shared clones.

This clonotype was picked up a small number of times. J is TRBJ2-7 and V is TRBV20-1; 8 positions match TRBD2. The CDR3 spans 14 residues. The junction had 9 bases not matched to a gene; V was cut back by 2 bases and J by 6 bases. Germline-derived CDR1 and CDR2 are DFQATT and SNEGSKA (reference sequence). For the CDR3, the DNA is TGCAGTGCTAGATCCCACGCGGGAGGTTTCGAGCAGTACTTC. Translation: CSARSHAGGFEQYF.

Ten or more counts support this clonotype. CDR3 bases: TGTGCCAGCAGTTTATTCGGGGGCACAGATACGCAGTATTTT. This codes for CASSLFGGTDTQYF. The V and J genes are TRBV27 and TRBJ2-3; D may be TRBD2 (5 bases). The CDR3 consists of 14 residues. The ends were cut back, 1 base at V and 1 base at J, with 6 bases in the middle. The germline V gene encodes CDR1 MNHEY and CDR2 SMNVEV (reference sequence).

V usage is TRBV10-3 and J usage is TRBJ2-2, with 8 bases matching TRBD2. Losses at the gene ends were 11 bases for V and 1 base for J; bases not matched to a gene: 9. This CDR3 region has 15 residues. Germline CDR1 is ENHRY and CDR2 is SYGVKD. This chain's CDR3 is CAANNLAGNTGELFF. The CDR3 DNA sequence: TGTGCCGCCAACAACCTAGCGGGGAACACCGGGGAGCTGTTTTTT.

For this clonotype: A much larger clone differs by one base, so this may be a read error. The chain has TRBV12-3 or TRBV12-4 and TRBJ1-4, with 7 bases fitting TRBD1. V shed 5 bases and J 4 bases; nucleotides not matched to a gene: 4. The CDR3 contains 14 residues. DNA of the CDR3: TGTGCCAGCAGTAGACAGGGCTTTAATGAAAAACTGTTTTTT. Its protein product is CASSRQGFNEKLFF.

This clonotype showed up many times. V gene TRBV6-5 combines with J gene TRBJ2-2; TRBD2 is a possible D gene (6 bases). The CDR3 has 14 residues. V lost 0 bases to trimming and J lost 5 bases, with 7 bases between them. The V gene's germline CDR1 is MNHEY and CDR2 SVGAGI. CDR3 sequence (DNA): TGTGCCAGCAGTTACTCGGAGGGAACCGGGGAGCTGTTTTTT. It encodes CASSYSEGTGELFF.

Details on this clonotype: This could be a read error, since a much larger clone is one nucleotide away. CDR3: CSARSRTTYNEQFF. The CDR3 DNA follows: TGCAGTGCCAGATCCAGGACCACCTACAATGAGCAGTTCTTC. The chain couples TRBV20-1 to TRBJ2-1; D gene ambiguous. This CDR3 is built from 14 residues. Trimming shortened V by 6 bases and J by 2 bases, and 14 bases separated the two germline ends. Germline V gives CDR1 DFQATT, CDR2 SNEGSKA (reference sequence).

This clonotype turned up a few times. The V gene is TRBV5-1, the J gene TRBJ2-5; D may be TRBD2 (5 bases). CDR1 is SGHRS, CDR2 YFSETQ, per germline. There are 16 residues in the CDR3. V was shortened by 0 bases and J by 4 bases, with 16 bases between the two germline ends. The CDR3 region has the DNA TGCGCCAGCAGCTTGGTACTTCACGGGGATTCAGAGACCCAGTACTTC. This codes for CASSLVLHGDSETQYF.

This chain connects TRBV3-1 to TRBJ2-1, with D unclear. V lost 1 base and J 10 bases, leaving 14 bases between the germline ends. This CDR3 spans 14 amino acids. Germline V CDR1 and CDR2: LGHDT, YNNKEL (reference sequence). The CDR3 DNA reads as TGTGCCAGCAGCCAAGTTGCCCTAGTAAAGGAGCAGTTCTTC. The encoded protein is CASSQVALVKEQFF.

J is TRBJ2-3 and V is TRBV28; 8 positions agree with TRBD2. This CDR3 is built from 15 residues. CDR1 and CDR2 from the germline V gene are MDHEN and SYDVKM. V shed 8 bases and J 6 bases; nucleotides not matched to a gene: 13. CDR3 bases: TGTGCCAGCTTTTCGGGTCCCGGGGGGGCCGATACGCAGTATTTT. Protein: CASFSGPGGADTQYF.

This clonotype was found a few times. The chain couples TRBV7-2 to TRBJ2-1; the D is unclear. This CDR3 is built from 12 residues. With 5 bases removed from V and 10 bases from J, the gap between germline ends came to 12 bases. CDR1 and CDR2 (germline): SGHTA, FQGNSA. The chain's CDR3 is CASSPMPREQFF. CDR3 nucleotides: TGTGCCAGCAGCCCCATGCCTCGCGAGCAGTTCTTC.

In this sample, this clonotype turned up a few times. The chain is built from TRBV19 and TRBJ2-5; 10 bases are shared with TRBD2. The CDR3 spans 16 residues. The ends lost 4 bases at V and 1 base at J; junction bases unmatched: 6. CDR1 is LNHDA, CDR2 SQIVND, per germline (reference sequence). CDR3 amino acids: CASSRGSGRLQETQYF. In nucleotides, the CDR3 is TGTGCCAGTAGTAGAGGTAGCGGGAGGCTCCAAGAGACCCAGTACTTC.